The present T cell receptor beta chain was sequenced within a study of blood T cell repertoires in COVID-19 (dated by TCRdb to the early 2020s). Some background on the complete study: Collaborator samples came from the United States, Italy and Spain and covered acute and convalescent phases of COVID-19. The material from the prospective study consisted of cDNA or gDNA derived from T cells, B-cell-depleted T cells, or PBMCs. Deeply sampled blood TCRbeta repertoires from subjects exposed to, actively infected with, or recovered from COVID-19 were included in the dataset. The repertoires were released in a freely available public database meant as a resource for research on the immune response to SARS-CoV-2. Samples came from the ongoing ImmuneRACE study (first 160 participants) plus 1,254 subjects from 6 global collaborators. Nearly every sample came with metadata listing a de-identified subject ID, COVID-19 status, age in years and sex. Where available, HLA class I and class II types were obtained from metadata supplied by the sample provider rather than from assay-based typing.

Overall study results and their limits: How much clinical and demographic metadata was included differed by source and by participant, and the metadata was provided uncurated.

Relative to germline, V is 4 bases shorter and J is 8 bases shorter, with 11 bases between their ends. The cysteine opens and the phenylalanine closes a CDR3 of 13 amino acids. CDR3 DNA only is kept here, 39 bases in frame from base 1. The germline V gene (reference sequence) provides CDR1 SEHNR and CDR2 FQNEAQ. For this clone: Its antigen remains unidentified. Base qualities are missing; no much larger clone stands one base away.

TCRbeta CDR3 regions were amplified from genomic DNA using the immunoSEQ Assay, a bias-controlled multiplex PCR. As for the original processing: Nucleated cell counts per sample were estimated from amplification of reference gene primers within the assay. To quantify the absolute abundance of each unique TCRbeta CDR3 rearrangement, sequence reads were collapsed and filtered. For each sample, productive Simpson clonality was calculated by taking the square root of Simpson's diversity index across productive rearrangements. TCRdb stores this immuneACCESS table with in-frame sequences only. Part of the clones is absent; in the studies checked, under half of the shortfall reflects unresolved V genes, and no reason is known for the rest. The DNA gave D and trimming, while V, J and clone size come from that table. This sample comprises a few hundred thousand clones, 70% to 90% of them detected only once. The ten largest clonotypes hold around 0.8% of the sample.

Collaborating institutions collected whole blood in K2EDTA tubes following their own protocols. For TCRbeta analysis, collaborators shipped samples in one of three forms: frozen whole blood, isolated PBMCs, or DNA extracted from either of those sample types. Sample: peripheral blood. The receptor was derived from a woman aged 25-40 years with acute or convalescent COVID-19. The chain uses TRBV7-9 and TRBJ1-4; there is no confident call for the D gene. Here is the DNA: TGTGCCAGCAGCTCGGGGTTGTACGAAAAACTGTTTTTT. Its protein reads: CASSSGLYEKLFF. The variable domain in full, with residues beyond the CDR3 obtained from the reference TRBV7-9 and TRBJ1-4 genes, is DTGVSQNPRHKITKRGQNVTFRCDPISEHNRLYWYRQTLGQGPEFLTYFQNEAQLEKSRLLSDRFSAERPKGSFSTLEIQRTEQGDSAMYLCASSSGLYEKLFFGSGTQLSVL.